This note documents a single TCR beta chain sequence. The junction had 3 bases not matched to a gene; V was cut back by 0 bases and J by 4 bases. CDR1 and CDR2 from the germline V gene are SGHRS and YFSETQ. This CDR3 comprises 15 residues. This sample stems from a study of blood T cell repertoires in COVID-19. At the level of the study: The United States, Italy and Spain provided the acute and convalescent COVID-19 samples.

This table comes from immunoSEQ multiplex PCR, and its TCRdb copy is limited to in-frame clones, with some not included. The data hold more than 85,000 clones, with 72% observed a single time. Sequencing was done on a sample of peripheral blood. The sequence was collected from a woman in her sixties or seventies with acute or convalescent COVID-19. V gene TRBV5-1 combines with J gene TRBJ2-3; 9 bases match TRBD1. The DNA of the CDR3 is TGCGCCAGCAGCTTGGTGGGACAGGGACCAGATACGCAGTATTTT. Amino acid sequence: CASSLVGQGPDTQYF.